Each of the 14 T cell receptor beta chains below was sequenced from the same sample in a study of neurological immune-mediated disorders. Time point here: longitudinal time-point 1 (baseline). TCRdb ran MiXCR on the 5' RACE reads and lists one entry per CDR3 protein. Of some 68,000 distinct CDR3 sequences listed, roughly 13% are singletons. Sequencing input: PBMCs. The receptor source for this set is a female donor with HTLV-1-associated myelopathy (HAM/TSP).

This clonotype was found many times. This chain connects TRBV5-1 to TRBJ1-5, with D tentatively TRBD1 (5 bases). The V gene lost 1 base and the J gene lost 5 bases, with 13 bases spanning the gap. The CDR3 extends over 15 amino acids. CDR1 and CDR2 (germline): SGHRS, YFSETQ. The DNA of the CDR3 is TGCGCCAGCAGCTTGACGGGGGTCACATATCAGCCCCAGCATTTT. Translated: CASSLTGVTYQPQHF.

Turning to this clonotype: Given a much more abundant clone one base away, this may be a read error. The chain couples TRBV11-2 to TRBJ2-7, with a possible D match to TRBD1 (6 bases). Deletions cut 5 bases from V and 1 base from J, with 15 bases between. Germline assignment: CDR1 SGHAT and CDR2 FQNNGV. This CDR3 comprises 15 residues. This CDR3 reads CASSVGQISSYEQYF. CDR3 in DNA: TGTGCCAGCAGCGTCGGACAGATCTCGTCCTACGAGCAGTACTTC.

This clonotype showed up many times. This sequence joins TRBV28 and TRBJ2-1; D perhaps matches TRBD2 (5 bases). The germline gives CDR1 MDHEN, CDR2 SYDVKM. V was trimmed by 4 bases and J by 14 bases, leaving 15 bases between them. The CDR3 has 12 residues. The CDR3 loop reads CASSSVLSGEFF. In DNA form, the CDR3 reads TGTGCCAGCAGTTCGGTGCTCTCCGGGGAGTTCTTC.

The CDR3: CASSLNLGTGNTEAFF. CDR3 DNA sequence: TGTGCCAGCTCACTAAACCTCGGGACAGGGAACACTGAAGCTTTCTTT. The V and J genes are TRBV18 and TRBJ1-1, with 8 bases lining up with TRBD1. Germline CDR1 reads KGHSH; CDR2 reads LQKENI. The CDR3 is 16 amino acids. V lost 4 bases and J lost 1; bases outside the gene matches: 8.

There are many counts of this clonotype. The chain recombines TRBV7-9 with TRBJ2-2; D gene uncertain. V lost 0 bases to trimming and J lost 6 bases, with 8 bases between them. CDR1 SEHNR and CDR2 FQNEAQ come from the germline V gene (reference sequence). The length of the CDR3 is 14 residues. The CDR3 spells CASSLATSSGELFF. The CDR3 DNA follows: TGTGCCAGCAGCTTAGCGACGTCGTCCGGGGAGCTGTTTTTT.

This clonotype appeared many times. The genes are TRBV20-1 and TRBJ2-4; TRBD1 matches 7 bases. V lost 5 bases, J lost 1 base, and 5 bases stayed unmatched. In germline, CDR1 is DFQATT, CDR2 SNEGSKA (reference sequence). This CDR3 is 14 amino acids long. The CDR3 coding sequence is TGCAGTGCTGATAAACAGGGGGCCAAAAACATTCAGTACTTC. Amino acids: CSADKQGAKNIQYF.

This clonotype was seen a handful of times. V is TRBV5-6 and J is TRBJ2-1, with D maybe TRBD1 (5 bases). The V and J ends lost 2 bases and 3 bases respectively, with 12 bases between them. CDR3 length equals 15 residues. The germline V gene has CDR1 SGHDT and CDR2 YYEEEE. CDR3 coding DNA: TGTGCCAGCAGCTTTGATGGGGCACTCTACAATGAGCAGTTCTTC. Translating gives CASSFDGALYNEQFF. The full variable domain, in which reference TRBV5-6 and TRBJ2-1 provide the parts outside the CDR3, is DAGVTQSPTHLIKTRGQQVTLRCSPKSGHDTVSWYQQALGQGPQFIFQYYEEEERQRGNFPDRFSGHQFPNYSSELNVNALLLGDSALYLCASSFDGALYNEQFFGPGTRLTVL.

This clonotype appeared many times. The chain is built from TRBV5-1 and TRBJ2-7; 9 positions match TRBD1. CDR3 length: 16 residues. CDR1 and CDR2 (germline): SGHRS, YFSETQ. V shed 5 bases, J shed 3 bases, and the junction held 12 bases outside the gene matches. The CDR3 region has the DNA TGCGCCAGCAGGTTAGGGACAGGGCATGAGGGCTACGAGCAGTACTTC. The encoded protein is CASRLGTGHEGYEQYF. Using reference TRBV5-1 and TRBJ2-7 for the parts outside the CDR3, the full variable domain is KAGVTQTPRYLIKTRGQQVTLSCSPISGHRSVSWYQQTPGQGLQFLFEYFSETQRNKGNFPGRFSGRQFSNSRSEMNVSTLELGDSALYLCASRLGTGHEGYEQYFGPGTRLTVT.

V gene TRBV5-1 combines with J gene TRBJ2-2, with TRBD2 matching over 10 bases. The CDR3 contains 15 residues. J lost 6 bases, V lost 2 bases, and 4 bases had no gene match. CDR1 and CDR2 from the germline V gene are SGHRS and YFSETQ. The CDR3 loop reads CASSFWTSGSGELFF. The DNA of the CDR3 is TGCGCCAGCAGCTTCTGGACTAGCGGCTCCGGGGAGCTGTTTTTT. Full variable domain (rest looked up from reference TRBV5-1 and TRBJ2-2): KAGVTQTPRYLIKTRGQQVTLSCSPISGHRSVSWYQQTPGQGLQFLFEYFSETQRNKGNFPGRFSGRQFSNSRSEMNVSTLELGDSALYLCASSFWTSGSGELFFGEGSRLTVL.

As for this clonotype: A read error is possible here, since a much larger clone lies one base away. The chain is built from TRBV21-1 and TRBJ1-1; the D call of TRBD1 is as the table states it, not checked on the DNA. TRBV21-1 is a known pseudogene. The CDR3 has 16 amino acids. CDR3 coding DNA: TGTACCAGCAGCACAAGCGGCTCAGGGGAAGACGCTGAAGCTTTCTTT. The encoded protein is CTSSTSGSGEDAEAFF.

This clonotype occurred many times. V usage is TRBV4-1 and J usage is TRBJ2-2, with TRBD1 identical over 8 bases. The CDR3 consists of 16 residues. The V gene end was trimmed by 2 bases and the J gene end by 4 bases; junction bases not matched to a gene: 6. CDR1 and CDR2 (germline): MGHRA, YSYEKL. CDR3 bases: TGCGCCAGCAGCCAAAGGGACAGGTCGGGCACCGGGGAGCTGTTTTTT. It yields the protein CASSQRDRSGTGELFF.

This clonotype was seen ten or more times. This CDR3 reads CSGRWNTEAFF. The CDR3 DNA follows: TGCAGCGGACGGTGGAACACTGAAGCTTTCTTT. The chain uses TRBV29-1 and TRBJ1-1, with unresolved D. The CDR3 consists of 11 residues. Trimming took 7 bases from V and 1 from J, leaving 7 bases between them. The V gene's germline CDR1 is SQVTM and CDR2 ANQGSEA. Drawing the rest from reference TRBV29-1 and TRBJ1-1, the complete variable domain is SAVISQKPSRDICQRGTSLTIQCQVDSQVTMMFWYRQQPGQSLTLIATANQGSEATYESGFVIDKFPISRPNLTFSTLTVSNMSPEDSSIYLCSGRWNTEAFFGQGTRLTVV.

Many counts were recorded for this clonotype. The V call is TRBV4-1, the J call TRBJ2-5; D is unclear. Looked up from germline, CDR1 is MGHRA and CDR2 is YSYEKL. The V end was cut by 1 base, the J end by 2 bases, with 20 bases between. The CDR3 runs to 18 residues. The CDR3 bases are TGCGCCAGCAGCCAAGCTAGGGTAGGGTCTCCATTTCAAGAGACCCAGTACTTC. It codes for CASSQARVGSPFQETQYF.

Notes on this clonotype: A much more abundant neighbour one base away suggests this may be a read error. The CDR3 reads CASSTTDSLDTQYF. CDR3 sequence (DNA): TGCGCCAGCAGTACCACAGACTCCTTGGATACGCAGTATTTT. V usage is TRBV5-1 and J usage is TRBJ2-3, with no clear D. The germline V gene has CDR1 SGHRS and CDR2 YFSETQ. The CDR3 runs 14 residues. Deletions cut 5 bases from V and 6 bases from J, with 16 bases between.